This TCR beta chain was found in a study of beta chain features in type 1 diabetes. Study-wide findings and caveats: Across all four CD4+ subsets, people with type 1 diabetes showed modestly shorter TCRB CDR3s. The question left open here concerned HLA type influencing TCRB rearrangement.

The CDR3 sequence is 13 residues long. Germline CDR1 SGHTA, CDR2 FQGNSA. Trimming removed 3 bases at V and 0 bases at J, with 4 bases between. Reverse transcribing all isolated RNA meant expressed TCRB transcripts were sequenced. Each sample of naive, central memory or regulatory T cells had, on average, about 3.57 million reads. Libraries were prepared by immunoSEQ multiplex PCR; TCRdb keeps only in-frame clonotypes and omits some of them. In the table there are 400,000 or so clones, around 10% of which are singletons. Comment on this clone: Its matching antigen is unknown.

One heparinised blood draw, averaging around 0.12 L, came from each donor. Purity exceeded 95% in all sorted populations. The material sequenced was central memory CD4+ T cells from blood. The sequence was collected from a man aged 25-45 years with type 1 diabetes. The rearrangement links TRBV7-2 to TRBJ2-3; D not certain. For the CDR3, the DNA is TGTGCCAGCAGCTTGCCGAGCACAGATACGCAGTATTTT. It codes for CASSLPSTDTQYF.